This passage covers 15 T cell receptor beta chains from one sample sequenced in a study of blood T cell repertoires in COVID-19. Sequenced by immunoSEQ multiplex PCR; TCRdb stores in-frame clones only, minus some. The table includes approximately 200,000 clones, 80% to 90% detected once. The specimen sequenced was peripheral blood. All receptors derive from a woman aged 60-70 years who had recovered from COVID-19.

This clone was observed once. A read error may account for a junction end that differs from germline. The chain links TRBV7-7 to TRBJ2-1; 7 bases line up with TRBD1. CDR3 length: 15 amino acids. Germline V lookup: CDR1 SSHAT, CDR2 FNYEAQ (reference sequence). Here the CDR3 reads CASSPSRGNLNEQFF. CDR3 DNA sequence: TGTGCTAGCAGCCCCTCCAGGGGGAATCTTAATGAGCAGTTCTTC.

This rearrangement joins TRBV7-9 to TRBJ1-2, with D perhaps matching TRBD1 (6 bases). The CDR3 totals 12 residues. The germline gives CDR1 SEHNR, CDR2 FQNEAQ (reference sequence). The V end was cut by 3 bases, the J end by 9 bases, with 11 bases between. CDR3 sequence reads: CASSFERGSYTF. CDR3 in DNA: TGTGCCAGCAGCTTTGAAAGGGGGAGCTACACCTTC.

By its share, this clone is large (0.1 to 1%). This chain uses TRBV19 with TRBJ1-1; perhaps TRBD1 as D (5 bases). The V end was cut by 2 bases, the J end by 5 bases, with 27 bases between. This CDR3 is 19 amino acids long. CDR1 and CDR2 from the germline V gene are LNHDA and SQIVND (reference sequence). For the CDR3, the DNA is TGTGCCAGTAGTATACCTATCCTAGGCCCCCCATCATCAGGGACTGAAGCTTTCTTT. Translating gives CASSIPILGPPSSGTEAFF.

The rearrangement uses TRBV2 and TRBJ1-5; D is perhaps TRBD1 (6 bases). CDR1 is SNHLY and CDR2 is FYNNEI in the germline V gene. There are 14 residues in the CDR3. V dropped 6 bases and J dropped 11 bases, with 20 bases sitting between them. The CDR3 loop is CASRPSLTGLSQHF. The CDR3 DNA is TGTGCCAGCAGGCCAAGCCTAACAGGGTTGTCCCAGCATTTT.

The genes are TRBV19 and TRBJ1-2, with 8 bases that match TRBD1. Losses at the gene ends were 8 bases for V and 4 bases for J; bases not matched to a gene: 6. The CDR3 covers 13 residues. Germline values: CDR1 LNHDA, CDR2 SQIVND (reference sequence). The CDR3, as DNA: TGTGCCAGTCGAGGACAGGGTCTCTATGGCTACACCTTC. The encoded protein is CASRGQGLYGYTF.

This chain joins TRBV7-9 and TRBJ2-2; D is perhaps TRBD2 (6 bases). Germline V gene sequence: CDR1 SEHNR, CDR2 FQNEAQ (reference sequence). Trimming left V 2 bases short and J 6 bases short, with 16 bases between. This CDR3 has 16 amino acids. The CDR3 protein is CASSLPLAAPPGELFF. The CDR3 DNA reads as TGTGCCAGCAGCTTACCACTAGCAGCCCCCCCCGGGGAGCTGTTTTTT.

The CDR3 reads CASTDRDRLNTEAFF. The CDR3 region has the DNA TGTGCCAGCACCGACAGGGACAGATTGAACACTGAAGCTTTCTTT. The chain uses TRBV7-2 and TRBJ1-1; 7 positions agree with TRBD1. CDR1 is SGHTA, CDR2 FQGNSA, per germline. This CDR3 has 15 amino acids. V lost 7 bases to trimming and J lost 0 bases; unmatched junction nucleotides: 8.

The chain links TRBV4-3 to TRBJ1-1; perhaps TRBD1 as D (6 bases). Looked up from germline, CDR1 is LGHNA and CDR2 is YSLEER. The CDR3 is 13 amino acids. V was trimmed by 6 bases and J by 4 bases, leaving 12 bases between them. The CDR3: CASSRGSSTEAFF. The CDR3 DNA follows: TGCGCCAGCAGTAGGGGGTCTAGCACTGAAGCTTTCTTT.

This clone was counted a few times. V gene TRBV12-3 or TRBV12-4 combines with J gene TRBJ1-5, with a possible D match to TRBD1 (5 bases). This CDR3 contains 12 residues. V dropped 6 bases and J dropped 7 bases, with 10 bases sitting between them. The CDR3: CASSQRGQPQHF. The CDR3, as DNA: TGTGCCAGCAGCCAAAGGGGACAGCCCCAGCATTTT.

Here the CDR3 DNA reads TGTGCTAGTGGGGGACAGGGTTTGAAGAACACTGAAGCTTTCTTT. This encodes CASGGQGLKNTEAFF. The rearrangement uses TRBV12-5 and TRBJ1-1, with TRBD1 matching 9 bases. The CDR3 extends over 15 amino acids. The germline V gene encodes CDR1 LGHNT and CDR2 FRNRAP. With 6 bases clipped from V and 1 base from J, the junction kept 6 bases outside the gene matches.

The V and J genes are TRBV18 and TRBJ1-2; 8 bases fit TRBD1. The V and J ends lost 6 bases and 6 bases, in that order; junction bases with no gene match: 9. The CDR3 spans 14 residues. Germline-derived CDR1 and CDR2 are KGHSH and LQKENI. The CDR3 loop is CASSPGQGSDGYTF. The CDR3 DNA follows: TGTGCCAGCTCGCCTGGACAGGGTTCGGATGGCTACACCTTC.

This clone was seen once. The chain recombines TRBV2 with TRBJ2-1, with a possible D match to TRBD2 (7 bases). The germline CDR1 and CDR2 sequences are SNHLY and FYNNEI. V dropped 3 bases and J dropped 6 bases, with 12 bases sitting between them. This CDR3 has 14 residues. CDR3 nucleotides: TGTGCCAGCAGTGATGAAGGGGGGGCCAATGAGCAGTTCTTC. Encoded protein: CASSDEGGANEQFF. The full variable domain, with the rest looked up from reference TRBV2 and TRBJ2-1, is EPEVTQTPSHQVTQMGQEVILRCVPISNHLYFYWYRQILGQKVEFLVSFYNNEISEKSEIFDDQFSVERPDGSNFTLKIRSTKLEDSAMYFCASSDEGGANEQFFGPGTRLTVL.

The CDR3 DNA reads TGTGCCAGCAGCTTGCCGGGACAGGGGTACACTGAAGCTTTCTTT. Amino acids: CASSLPGQGYTEAFF. This chain connects TRBV5-4 to TRBJ1-1; the match to TRBD1 covers 10 bases. The CDR3 spans 15 residues. Germline values: CDR1 SGHNT, CDR2 YYREEE (reference sequence). V trimming: 1 base; J trimming: 3 bases; junction bases outside the gene matches: 3. Supplemented by reference TRBV5-4 and TRBJ1-1, the full variable domain reads ETGVTQSPTHLIKTRGQQVTLRCSSQSGHNTVSWYQQALGQGPQFIFQYYREEENGRGNFPPRFSGLQFPNYSSELNVNALELDDSALYLCASSLPGQGYTEAFFGQGTRLTVV.

The chain recombines TRBV5-1 with TRBJ1-2, with 9 bases fitting TRBD1. The V gene end was trimmed by 3 bases and the J gene end by 8 bases; junction bases not matched to a gene: 8. Germline CDR1 is SGHRS and CDR2 is YFSETQ. The CDR3 totals 14 residues. In DNA form, the CDR3 reads TGCGCCAGCAGCTCCGGGACAGGGCATTACGGCTACACCTTC. It encodes CASSSGTGHYGYTF.

The rearrangement uses TRBV5-1 and TRBJ1-1; 11 bases are shared with TRBD1. The V segment lost 3 bases and the J segment 0 bases; nucleotides outside the gene matches: 7. The V gene's germline CDR1 is SGHRS and CDR2 YFSETQ. The CDR3 has 17 amino acids. Written as DNA, the CDR3 is TGCGCCAGCAGCTCAGGACAGGGGGCCTCGATGAACACTGAAGCTTTCTTT. Translating it yields CASSSGQGASMNTEAFF.